This TCR beta chain was retrieved from a study of early T cells in non-severe SARS-CoV-2 infection. This clonotype has ten or more counts. Molecules of cDNA were individually given unique molecular identifiers that were attached to them. TCRdb recomputed calls from the 5' RACE reads with MiXCR, one row per CDR3 protein. Found here are tens of thousands of distinct CDR3 sequences, approximately 7% of them singletons; the top ten hold 2.5% to 3%. The CDR3 has 16 residues. Germline loops: CDR1 LGHNA, CDR2 YNFKEQ. V lost 0 bases, J lost 9 bases, and 18 bases lay in between. V gene TRBV4-2 combines with J gene TRBJ1-5; D uncertain. Sequencing was performed on whole blood. The sequence was collected from an adult who was a healthcare worker with PCR-confirmed SARS-CoV-2 infection or an uninfected control (not recorded which). In nucleotides, the CDR3 is TGTGCCAGCAGCCAAGATATAGGGCAGAGGTCGCCGCCCCAGCATTTT. It encodes CASSQDIGQRSPPQHF.